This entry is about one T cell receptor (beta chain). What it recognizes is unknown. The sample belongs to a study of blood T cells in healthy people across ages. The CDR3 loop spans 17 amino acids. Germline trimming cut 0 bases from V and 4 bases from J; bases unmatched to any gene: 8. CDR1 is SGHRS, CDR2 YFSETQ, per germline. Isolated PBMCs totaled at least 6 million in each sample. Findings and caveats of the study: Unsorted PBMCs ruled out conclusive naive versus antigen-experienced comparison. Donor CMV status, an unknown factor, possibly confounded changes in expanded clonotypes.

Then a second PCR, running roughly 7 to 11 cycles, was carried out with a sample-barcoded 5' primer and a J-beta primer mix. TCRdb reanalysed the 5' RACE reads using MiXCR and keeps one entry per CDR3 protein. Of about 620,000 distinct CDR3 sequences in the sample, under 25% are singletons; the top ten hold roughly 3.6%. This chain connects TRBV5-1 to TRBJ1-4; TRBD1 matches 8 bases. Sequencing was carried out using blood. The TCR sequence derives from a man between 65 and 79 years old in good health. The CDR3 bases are TGCGCCAGCAGCTTGGTCAGCCAGGGGGCCCTTAATGAAAAACTGTTTTTT. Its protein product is CASSLVSQGALNEKLFF.